Below, 3 T cell receptor beta chains from the same sample are listed, as sequenced in a study of human T cells and chemical hapten exposure. TCRdb analysed the RACE reads with MiXCR anew, one entry per CDR3 protein. In the table there are about 54,000 distinct CDR3 sequences, around 10% of which are singletons. Time point described: patch test 2, 6 weeks after DPC sensitization. Described treatment: therapeutic diphenylcyclopropenone sensitization with weekly scalp DPC. The material was whole blood, obtained in connection with sensitization to the hapten diphenylcyclopropenone (DPC). These receptor sequences come from a woman aged 50 to 60 with alopecia areata. Some clones in this sample may be carry-over from other donors' samples.

The genes are TRBV7-2 and TRBJ1-3, with D uncertain. The CDR3 sequence is 15 residues long. The germline V gene encodes CDR1 SGHTA and CDR2 FQGNSA. V lost 2 bases to trimming and J lost 0 bases, with 8 bases between them. This CDR3 is CASSLNVASGNTIYF. The CDR3 nucleotides read TGTGCCAGCAGCTTAAATGTGGCCTCTGGAAACACCATATATTTT.

The J gene is TRBJ2-5, the V gene TRBV28; 7 nucleotides line up with TRBD1. The CDR3 spans 13 residues. Germline trimming cut 10 bases from V and 7 bases from J; bases unmatched to any gene: 12. Germline CDR1 and CDR2: MDHEN and SYDVKM. The CDR3 DNA reads as TGTGCCACCTATTATGGGACAGCAGGGACCCAGTACTTC. Translation: CATYYGTAGTQYF.

Only a few counts were recorded for this clonotype. J is TRBJ2-1 and V is TRBV21-1; the table assigns TRBD2, which was not confirmed against the DNA. TRBV21-1 corresponds to a pseudogene. The CDR3 totals 15 residues. In nucleotides, the CDR3 is TGTGCCAGCAGCAAAGCGCCAGGAGGGGCTGGGGAGCAGTTCTTC. Its protein product is CASSKAPGGAGEQFF.